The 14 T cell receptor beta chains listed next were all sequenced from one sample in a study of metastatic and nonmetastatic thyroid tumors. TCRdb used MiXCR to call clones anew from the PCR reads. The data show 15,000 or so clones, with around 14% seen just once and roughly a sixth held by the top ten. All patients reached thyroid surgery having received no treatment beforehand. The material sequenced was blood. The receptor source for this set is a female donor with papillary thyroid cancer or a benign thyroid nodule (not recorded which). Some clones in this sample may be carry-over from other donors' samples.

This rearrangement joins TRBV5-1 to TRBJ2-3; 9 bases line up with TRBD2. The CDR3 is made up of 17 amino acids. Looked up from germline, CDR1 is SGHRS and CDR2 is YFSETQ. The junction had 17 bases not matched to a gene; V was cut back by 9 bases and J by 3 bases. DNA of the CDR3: TGCGCCAACATCTTGCGAAGGCGGGAGGGCCGAACAGATACGCAGTATTTT. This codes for CANILRRREGRTDTQYF.

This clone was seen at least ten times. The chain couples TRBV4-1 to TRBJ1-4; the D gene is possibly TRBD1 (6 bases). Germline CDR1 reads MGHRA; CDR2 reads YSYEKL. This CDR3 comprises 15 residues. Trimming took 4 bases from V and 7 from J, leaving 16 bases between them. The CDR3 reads CASSRLTGIGEKLFF. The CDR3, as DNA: TGCGCCAGCAGCCGCCTTACAGGGATAGGTGAAAAACTGTTTTTT.

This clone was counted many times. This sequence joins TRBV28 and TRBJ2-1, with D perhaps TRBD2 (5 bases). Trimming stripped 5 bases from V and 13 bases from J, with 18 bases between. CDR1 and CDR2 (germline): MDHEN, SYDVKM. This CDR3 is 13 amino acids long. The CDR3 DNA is TGTGCCAGCAGTCTCCCCCCCCAGGAGGATCAGTTCTTC. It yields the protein CASSLPPQEDQFF.

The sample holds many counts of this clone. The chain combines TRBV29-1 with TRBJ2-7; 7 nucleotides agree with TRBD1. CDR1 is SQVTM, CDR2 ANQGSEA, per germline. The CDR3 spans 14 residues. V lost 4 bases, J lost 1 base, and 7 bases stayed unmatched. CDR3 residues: CSVVATGSSYEQYF. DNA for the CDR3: TGCAGCGTTGTCGCGACAGGGTCTTCCTACGAGCAGTACTTC.

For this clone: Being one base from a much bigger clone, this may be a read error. In DNA form, the CDR3 reads TGTGCCAGCAGCTTGAGTTGGGGAAGTCGCCCATATGGCTACACCTTC. It codes for CASSLSWGSRPYGYTF. The rearrangement links TRBV5-5 to TRBJ1-2; no definite D call. CDR3 length: 16 residues. Germline assignment: CDR1 SGHKS and CDR2 YYEKEE (reference sequence). V lost 1 base and J lost 5, with 18 bases in between.

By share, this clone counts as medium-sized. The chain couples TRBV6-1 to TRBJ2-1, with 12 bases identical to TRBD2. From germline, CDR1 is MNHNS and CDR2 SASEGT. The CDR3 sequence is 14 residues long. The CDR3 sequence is CAAAPPSGRDEQFF. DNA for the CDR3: TGTGCAGCTGCGCCGCCTAGCGGGAGGGATGAGCAGTTCTTC.

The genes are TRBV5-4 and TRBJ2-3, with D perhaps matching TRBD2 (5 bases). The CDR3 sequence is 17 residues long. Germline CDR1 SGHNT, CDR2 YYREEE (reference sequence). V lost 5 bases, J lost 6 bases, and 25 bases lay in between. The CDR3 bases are TGTGCCAGCAGGTCTCGGGTGCCTAGCTGGGCCCCGGATACGCAGTATTTT. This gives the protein CASRSRVPSWAPDTQYF.

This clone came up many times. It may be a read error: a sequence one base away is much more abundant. CDR3 nucleotides: TGTGCCAGCAGTTCGACAGGGGGCCGTTCGAGGACTGAAGCTTCCTTT. Protein: CASSSTGGRSRTEASF. The chain has TRBV28 and TRBJ1-1; TRBD1 matches at 10 bases. The CDR3 consists of 16 residues. Germline CDR1 MDHEN, CDR2 SYDVKM.

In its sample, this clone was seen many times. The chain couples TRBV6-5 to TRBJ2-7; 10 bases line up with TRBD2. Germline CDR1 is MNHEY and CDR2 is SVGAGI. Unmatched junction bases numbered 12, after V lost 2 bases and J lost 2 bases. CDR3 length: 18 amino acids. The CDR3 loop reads CASSYVSSGSPHPYEQYF. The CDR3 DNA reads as TGTGCCAGCAGTTACGTCTCTAGCGGGAGCCCACATCCCTACGAGCAGTACTTC.

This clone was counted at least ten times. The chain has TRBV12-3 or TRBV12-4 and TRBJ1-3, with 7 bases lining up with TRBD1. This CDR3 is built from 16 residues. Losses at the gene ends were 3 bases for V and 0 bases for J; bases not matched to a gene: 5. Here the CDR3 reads CASSFPGQSSGNTIYF. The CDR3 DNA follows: TGTGCCAGCAGTTTCCCGGGACAGAGCTCTGGAAACACCATATATTTT.

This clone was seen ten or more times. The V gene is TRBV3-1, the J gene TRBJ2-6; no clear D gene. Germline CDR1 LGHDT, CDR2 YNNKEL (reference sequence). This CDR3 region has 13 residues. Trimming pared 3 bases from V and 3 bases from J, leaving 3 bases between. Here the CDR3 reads CASSQGGANVLTF. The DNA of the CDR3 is TGTGCCAGCAGCCAGGGTGGGGCCAACGTCCTGACTTTC.

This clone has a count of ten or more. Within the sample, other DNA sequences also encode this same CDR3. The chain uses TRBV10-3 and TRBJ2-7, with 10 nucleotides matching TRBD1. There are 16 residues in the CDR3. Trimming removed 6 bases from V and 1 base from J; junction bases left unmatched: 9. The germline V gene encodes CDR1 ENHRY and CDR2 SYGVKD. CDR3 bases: TGTGCCATCAGGGGACCGGGACAGGGGAATTCCTACGAGCAGTACTTC. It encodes CAIRGPGQGNSYEQYF.

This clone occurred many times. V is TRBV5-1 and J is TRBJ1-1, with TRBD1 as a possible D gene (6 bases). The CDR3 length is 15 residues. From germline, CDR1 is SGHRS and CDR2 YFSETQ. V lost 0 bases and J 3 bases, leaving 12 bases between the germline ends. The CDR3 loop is CASSLGDIGDTEAFF. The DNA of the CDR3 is TGCGCCAGCAGCTTGGGGGACATAGGGGACACTGAAGCTTTCTTT. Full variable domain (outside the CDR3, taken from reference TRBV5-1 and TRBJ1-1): KAGVTQTPRYLIKTRGQQVTLSCSPISGHRSVSWYQQTPGQGLQFLFEYFSETQRNKGNFPGRFSGRQFSNSRSEMNVSTLELGDSALYLCASSLGDIGDTEAFFGQGTRLTVV.

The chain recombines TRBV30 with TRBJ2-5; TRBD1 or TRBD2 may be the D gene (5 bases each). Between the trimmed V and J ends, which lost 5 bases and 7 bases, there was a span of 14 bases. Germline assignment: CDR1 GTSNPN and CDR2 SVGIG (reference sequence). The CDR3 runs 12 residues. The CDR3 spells CAWAGTPGTQYF. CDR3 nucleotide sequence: TGTGCCTGGGCCGGGACCCCCGGGACCCAGTACTTC.